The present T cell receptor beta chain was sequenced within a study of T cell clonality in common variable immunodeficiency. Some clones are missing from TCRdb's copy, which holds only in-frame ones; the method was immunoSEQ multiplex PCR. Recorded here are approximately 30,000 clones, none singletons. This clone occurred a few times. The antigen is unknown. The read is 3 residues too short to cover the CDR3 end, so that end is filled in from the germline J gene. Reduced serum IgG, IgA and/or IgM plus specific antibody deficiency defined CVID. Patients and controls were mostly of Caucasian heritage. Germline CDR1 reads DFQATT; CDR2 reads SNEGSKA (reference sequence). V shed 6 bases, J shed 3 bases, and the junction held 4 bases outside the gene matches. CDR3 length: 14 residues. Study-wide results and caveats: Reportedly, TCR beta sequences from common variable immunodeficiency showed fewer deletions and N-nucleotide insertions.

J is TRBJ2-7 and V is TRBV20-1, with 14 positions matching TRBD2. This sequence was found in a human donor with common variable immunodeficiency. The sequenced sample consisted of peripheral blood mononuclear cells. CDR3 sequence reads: CSAFGLAGGYEQYF. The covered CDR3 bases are TGCAGTGCGTTCGGACTAGCGGGAGGCTACGAG.